Below are 5 T cell receptor beta chains sequenced from a single sample in a study of blood T cell repertoires in COVID-19. The protocol was immunoSEQ multiplex PCR, while the TCRdb copy is restricted to in-frame clones and leaves out a portion. The sample lists roughly 300,000 clones; about 85% were seen once. Sequenced sample: peripheral blood. These receptors came from a human donor in a cohort sampled during active COVID-19.

The count of this clone is one. The V gene is TRBV27, the J gene TRBJ1-1; the D is unclear. The CDR3 is made up of 13 amino acids. Germline V lookup: CDR1 MNHEY, CDR2 SMNVEV (reference sequence). V lost 2 bases, J lost 1 base, and 5 bases lay in between. The CDR3 DNA sequence: TGTGCCAGCAGTTTAGCGGGGAACACTGAAGCTTTCTTT. This gives the protein CASSLAGNTEAFF.

This chain links TRBV10-3 with TRBJ1-1; D is unclear. Germline CDR1 is ENHRY and CDR2 is SYGVKD. Trimming removed 2 bases at V and 5 bases at J, with 9 bases between. CDR3 length: 13 amino acids. The DNA for the CDR3 is TGTGCCATCAGTGAGCGGGGTTGGACTGAAGCTTTCTTT. Amino acid sequence: CAISERGWTEAFF.

This clone has just one count. The gene calls are TRBV7-2 and TRBJ2-1; D is perhaps TRBD2 (5 bases). The CDR3 loop spans 13 amino acids. CDR1 is SGHTA and CDR2 is FQGNSA in the germline V gene. V lost 3 bases to trimming and J lost 8 bases, with 11 bases between them. CDR3 sequence: CASSFYGNYEQFF. CDR3 DNA: TGTGCCAGCAGCTTTTACGGGAACTATGAGCAGTTCTTC.

The gene calls are TRBV28 and TRBJ2-7, with 9 bases that match TRBD1. The CDR3 totals 16 residues. The J segment lost 2 bases and the V segment lost 4 bases, leaving 9 bases of the junction unmatched. Per germline, CDR1 MDHEN and CDR2 SYDVKM. CDR3 protein: CASSSGGGTGTYEQYF. DNA of the CDR3: TGTGCCAGCAGTTCGGGGGGCGGGACAGGGACCTACGAGCAGTACTTC.

This clone was seen a handful of times. J is TRBJ2-7 and V is TRBV5-4, with 7 bases identical to TRBD1. Unmatched junction bases numbered 14, after V lost 0 bases and J lost 2 bases. The V gene's germline CDR1 is SGHNT and CDR2 YYREEE (reference sequence). The CDR3 extends over 18 amino acids. DNA of the CDR3: TGTGCCAGCAGCTTGGGGGGCCCATTGGGGACAGCCGCCTACGAGCAGTACTTC. It specifies CASSLGGPLGTAAYEQYF.